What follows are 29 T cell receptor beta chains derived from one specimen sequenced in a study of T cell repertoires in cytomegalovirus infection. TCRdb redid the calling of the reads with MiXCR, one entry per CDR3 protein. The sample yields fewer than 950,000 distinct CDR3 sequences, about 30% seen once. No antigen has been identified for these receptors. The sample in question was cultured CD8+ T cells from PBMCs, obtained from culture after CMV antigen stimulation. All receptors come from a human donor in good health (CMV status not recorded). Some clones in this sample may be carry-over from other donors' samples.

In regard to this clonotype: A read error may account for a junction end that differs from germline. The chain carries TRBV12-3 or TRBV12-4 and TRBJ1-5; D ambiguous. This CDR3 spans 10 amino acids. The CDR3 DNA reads TGTGCCAGCAGTACGGGCCCGGAGATTTTT. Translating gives CASSTGPEIF.

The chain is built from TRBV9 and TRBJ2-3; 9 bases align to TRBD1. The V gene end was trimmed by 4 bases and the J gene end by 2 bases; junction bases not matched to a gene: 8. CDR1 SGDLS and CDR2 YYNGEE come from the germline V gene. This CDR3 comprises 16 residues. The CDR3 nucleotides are TGTGCCAGCAGCCTTAGACAGGGGGTTATCACAGATACGCAGTATTTT. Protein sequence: CASSLRQGVITDTQYF.

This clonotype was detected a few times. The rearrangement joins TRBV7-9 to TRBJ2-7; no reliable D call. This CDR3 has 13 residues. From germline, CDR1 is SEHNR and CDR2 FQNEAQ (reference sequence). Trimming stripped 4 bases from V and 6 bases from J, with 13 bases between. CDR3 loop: CASSSGSAREQYF. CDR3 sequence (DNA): TGTGCCAGCAGCTCCGGCTCCGCTCGCGAGCAGTACTTC.

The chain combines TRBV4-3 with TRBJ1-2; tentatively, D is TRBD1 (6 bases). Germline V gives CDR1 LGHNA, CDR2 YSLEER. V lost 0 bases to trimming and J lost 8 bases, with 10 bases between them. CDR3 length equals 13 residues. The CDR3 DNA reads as TGCGCCAGCAGCCAAGAAGGGGGGTACGGCTACACCTTC. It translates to CASSQEGGYGYTF.

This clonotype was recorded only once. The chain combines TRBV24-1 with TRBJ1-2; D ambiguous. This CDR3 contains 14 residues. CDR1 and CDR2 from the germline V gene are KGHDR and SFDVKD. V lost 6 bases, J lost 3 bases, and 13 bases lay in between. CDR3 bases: TGTGCCACCAGTCCGGTTGTCCTTGACTATGGCTACACCTTC. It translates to CATSPVVLDYGYTF.

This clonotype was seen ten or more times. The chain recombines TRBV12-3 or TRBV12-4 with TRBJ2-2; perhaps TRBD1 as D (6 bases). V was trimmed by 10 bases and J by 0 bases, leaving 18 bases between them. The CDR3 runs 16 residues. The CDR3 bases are TGTGCCATCTTAGCCGGGACACCCGCGAACACCGGGGAGCTGTTTTTT. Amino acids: CAILAGTPANTGELFF.

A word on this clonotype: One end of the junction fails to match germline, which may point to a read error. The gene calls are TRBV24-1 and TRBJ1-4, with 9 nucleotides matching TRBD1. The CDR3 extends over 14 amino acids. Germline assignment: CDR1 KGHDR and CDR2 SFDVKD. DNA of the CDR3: TGCGCCACCTCTCAAGGACAGGGGAATGAAAAACTGTTTTTT. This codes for CATSQGQGNEKLFF.

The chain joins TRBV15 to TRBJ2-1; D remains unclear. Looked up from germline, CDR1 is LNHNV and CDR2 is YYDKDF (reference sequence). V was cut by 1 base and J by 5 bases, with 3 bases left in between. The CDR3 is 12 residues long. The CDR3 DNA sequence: TGTGCCACCAGCAGAGCGCACAATGAGCAGTTCTTC. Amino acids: CATSRAHNEQFF.

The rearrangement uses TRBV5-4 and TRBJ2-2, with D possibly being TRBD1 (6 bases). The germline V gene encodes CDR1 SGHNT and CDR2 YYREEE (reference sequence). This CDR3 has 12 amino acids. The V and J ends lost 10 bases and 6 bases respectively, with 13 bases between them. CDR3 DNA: TGTGCCTGCACAGGGTACTCCGGGGAGCTGTTTTTT. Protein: CACTGYSGELFF.

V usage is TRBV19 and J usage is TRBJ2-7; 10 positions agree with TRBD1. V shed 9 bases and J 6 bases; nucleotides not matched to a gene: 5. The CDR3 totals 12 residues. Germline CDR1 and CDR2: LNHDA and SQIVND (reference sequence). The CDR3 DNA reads TGTGCCAGCTCCGGGACAGGGGTCGAGCAGTACGTC. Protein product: CASSGTGVEQYV.

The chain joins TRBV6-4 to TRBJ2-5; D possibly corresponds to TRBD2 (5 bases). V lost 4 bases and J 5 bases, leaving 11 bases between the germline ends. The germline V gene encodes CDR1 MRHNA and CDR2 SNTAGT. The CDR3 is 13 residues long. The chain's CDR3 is CASSAIGGETQYF. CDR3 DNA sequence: TGTGCCAGCAGTGCAATAGGCGGGGAGACCCAGTACTTC.

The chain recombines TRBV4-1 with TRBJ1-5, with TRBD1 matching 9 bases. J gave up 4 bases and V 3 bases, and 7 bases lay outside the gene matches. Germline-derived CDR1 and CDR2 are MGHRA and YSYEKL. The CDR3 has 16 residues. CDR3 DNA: TGCGCCAGCAGCCACACAACAGGGGGCGGAAATCAGCCCCAGCATTTT. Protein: CASSHTTGGGNQPQHF.

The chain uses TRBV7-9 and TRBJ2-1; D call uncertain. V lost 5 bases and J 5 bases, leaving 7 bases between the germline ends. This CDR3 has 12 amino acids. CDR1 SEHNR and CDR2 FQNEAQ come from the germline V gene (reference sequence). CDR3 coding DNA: TGTGCCAGCAGCCGGTGGGACAATGAGCAGTTCTTC. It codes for CASSRWDNEQFF.

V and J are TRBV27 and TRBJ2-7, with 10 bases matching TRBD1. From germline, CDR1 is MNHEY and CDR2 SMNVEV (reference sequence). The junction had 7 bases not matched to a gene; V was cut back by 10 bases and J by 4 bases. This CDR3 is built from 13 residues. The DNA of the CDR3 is TGTGCCAACAGCCGGACAGGGGGGTACGAGCAGTACTTC. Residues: CANSRTGGYEQYF.

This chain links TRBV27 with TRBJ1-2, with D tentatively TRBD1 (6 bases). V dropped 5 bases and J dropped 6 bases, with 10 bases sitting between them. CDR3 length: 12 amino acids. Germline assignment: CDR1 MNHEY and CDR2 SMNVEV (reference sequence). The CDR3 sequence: CASSTRGDGYTF. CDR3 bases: TGTGCCAGCAGTACCAGGGGAGATGGCTACACCTTC.

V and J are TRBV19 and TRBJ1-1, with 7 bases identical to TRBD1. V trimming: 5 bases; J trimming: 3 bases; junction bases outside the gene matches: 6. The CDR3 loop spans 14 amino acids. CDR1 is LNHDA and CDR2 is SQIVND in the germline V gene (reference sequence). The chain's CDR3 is CASSSRTGYTEAFF. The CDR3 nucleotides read TGTGCCAGTAGTTCGAGGACAGGCTACACTGAAGCTTTCTTT.

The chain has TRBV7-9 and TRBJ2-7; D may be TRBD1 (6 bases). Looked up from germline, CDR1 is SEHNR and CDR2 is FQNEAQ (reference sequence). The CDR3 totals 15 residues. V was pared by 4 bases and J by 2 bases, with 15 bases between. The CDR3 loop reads CASSSGQRLTYEQYF. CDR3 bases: TGTGCCAGCAGCTCAGGACAGCGCCTTACCTACGAGCAGTACTTC.

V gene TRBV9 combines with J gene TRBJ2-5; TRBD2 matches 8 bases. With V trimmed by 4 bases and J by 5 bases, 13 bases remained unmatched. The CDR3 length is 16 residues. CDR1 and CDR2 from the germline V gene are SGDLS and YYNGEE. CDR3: CASSYPGTRGRETQYF. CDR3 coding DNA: TGTGCCAGCAGCTATCCCGGGACTAGAGGTCGGGAGACCCAGTACTTC.

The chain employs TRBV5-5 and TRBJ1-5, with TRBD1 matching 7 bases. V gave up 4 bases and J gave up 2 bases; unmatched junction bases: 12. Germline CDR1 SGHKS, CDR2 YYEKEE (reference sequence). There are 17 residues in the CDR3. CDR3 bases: TGTGCCAGCAGCGTGGGACAGTCCATGGGGGGCAATCAGCCCCAGCATTTT. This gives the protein CASSVGQSMGGNQPQHF.

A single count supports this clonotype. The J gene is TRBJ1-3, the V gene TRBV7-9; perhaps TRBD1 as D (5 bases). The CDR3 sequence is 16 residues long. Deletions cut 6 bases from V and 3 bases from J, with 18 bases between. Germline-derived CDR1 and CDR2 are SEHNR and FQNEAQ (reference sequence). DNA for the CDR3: TGTGCCAGCAGAATAGACGCTGGACACTTTGGAAACACCATATATTTT. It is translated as CASRIDAGHFGNTIYF.

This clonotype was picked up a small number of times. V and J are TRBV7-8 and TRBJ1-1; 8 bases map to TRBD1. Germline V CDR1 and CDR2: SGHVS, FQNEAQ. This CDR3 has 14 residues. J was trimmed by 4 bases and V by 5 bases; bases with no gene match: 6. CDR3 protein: CASSTGQGFTEAFF. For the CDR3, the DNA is TGTGCCAGCAGCACCGGACAGGGCTTCACTGAAGCTTTCTTT.

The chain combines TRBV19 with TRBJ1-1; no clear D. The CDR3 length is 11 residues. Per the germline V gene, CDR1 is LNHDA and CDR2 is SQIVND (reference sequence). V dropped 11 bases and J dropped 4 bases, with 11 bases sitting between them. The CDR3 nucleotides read TGTGCCTCCCCCGGAGGCACTGAAGCTTTCTTT. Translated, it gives CASPGGTEAFF.

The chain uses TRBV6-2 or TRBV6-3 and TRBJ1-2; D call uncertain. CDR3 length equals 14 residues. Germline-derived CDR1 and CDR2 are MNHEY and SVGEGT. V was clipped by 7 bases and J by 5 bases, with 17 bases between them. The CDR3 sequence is CASTLHSTRYGYTF. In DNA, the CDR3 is TGTGCCAGCACACTCCACTCGACGCGTTATGGCTACACCTTC.

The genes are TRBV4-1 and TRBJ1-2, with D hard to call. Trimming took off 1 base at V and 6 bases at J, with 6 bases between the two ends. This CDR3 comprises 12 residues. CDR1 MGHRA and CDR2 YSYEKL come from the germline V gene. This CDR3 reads CASSQGRNGYTF. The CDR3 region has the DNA TGCGCCAGCAGCCAAGGCAGGAATGGCTACACCTTC.

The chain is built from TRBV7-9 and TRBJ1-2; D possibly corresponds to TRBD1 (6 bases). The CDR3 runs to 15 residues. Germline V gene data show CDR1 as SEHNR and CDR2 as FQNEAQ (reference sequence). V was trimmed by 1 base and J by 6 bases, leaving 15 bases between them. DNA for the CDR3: TGTGCCAGCAGCTTAGGGGGGGGGGCAAGCCATGGCTACACCTTC. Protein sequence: CASSLGGGASHGYTF.

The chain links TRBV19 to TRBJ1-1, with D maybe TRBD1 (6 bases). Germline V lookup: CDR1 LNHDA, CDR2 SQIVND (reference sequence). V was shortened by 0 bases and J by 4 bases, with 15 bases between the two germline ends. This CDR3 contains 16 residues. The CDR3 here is CASSIDLGGAGTEAFF. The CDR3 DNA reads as TGTGCCAGTAGTATAGATCTGGGGGGCGCGGGCACTGAAGCTTTCTTT.

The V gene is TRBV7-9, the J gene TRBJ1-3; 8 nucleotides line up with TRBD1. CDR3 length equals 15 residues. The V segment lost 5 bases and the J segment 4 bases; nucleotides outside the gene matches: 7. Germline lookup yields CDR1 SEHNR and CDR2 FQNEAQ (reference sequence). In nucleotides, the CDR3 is TGTGCCAGCAGCCCACCCCGGACAGGGGGAAACACCATATATTTT. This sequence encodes CASSPPRTGGNTIYF.

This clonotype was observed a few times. DNA for the CDR3: TGTGCCAGCAGTCAAGACGGGGGGGGTATGAACACTGAAGCTTTCTTT. The encoded protein is CASSQDGGGMNTEAFF. This sequence joins TRBV25-1 and TRBJ1-1, with D possibly matching TRBD1 (5 bases). The V end lost 5 bases, the J end lost 0 bases, and 16 bases lay between the germline ends. The CDR3 is 16 residues long. Germline CDR1 and CDR2: MGHDK and SYGVNS.

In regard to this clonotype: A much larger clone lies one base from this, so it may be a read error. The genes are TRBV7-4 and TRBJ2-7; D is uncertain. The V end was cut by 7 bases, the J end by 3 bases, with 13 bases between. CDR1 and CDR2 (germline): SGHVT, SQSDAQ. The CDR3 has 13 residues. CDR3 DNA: TGTGCCAGCATAACAAATATAAACTACGAGCAGTACGTC. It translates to CASITNINYEQYV.